These 18 T cell receptor beta chains were all obtained from the same sample, sequenced in a study of control samples from healthy donors and cancer patients. The table came from immunoSEQ multiplex PCR; TCRdb's copy has only in-frame clones and leaves some out. In the table there are 150,000 or so clones, around 95% of which are singletons. The sample taken for sequencing was blood. The receptors come from a man aged 40-49 years in good health.

Comment on this clone: The same CDR3 arises from other DNA sequences in this sample as well. The CDR3 reads CASSRQGARGYTF. CDR3 nucleotide sequence: TGTGCCAGCAGTAGACAGGGGGCGCGGGGCTACACCTTC. J is TRBJ1-2 and V is TRBV12-3 or TRBV12-4; 10 positions match TRBD1. J was trimmed by 8 bases and V by 5 bases; bases with no gene match: 5. There are 13 residues in the CDR3.

V usage is TRBV4-1 and J usage is TRBJ2-5; D possibly corresponds to TRBD2 (6 bases). The CDR3 is made up of 16 amino acids. CDR1 is MGHRA, CDR2 YSYEKL, per germline. Trimming cost V 1 base and J 3 bases, with 15 bases left between them. CDR3 amino acids: CASSQVEEGPEETQYF. The CDR3 coding sequence is TGCGCCAGCAGCCAAGTCGAGGAGGGGCCAGAAGAGACCCAGTACTTC.

The CDR3 sequence is CASSEGDSSPLHF. CDR3 coding DNA: TGTGCCAGCAGTGAAGGAGACAGCTCACCCCTCCACTTT. The V call is TRBV6-4, the J call TRBJ1-6; the D gene is possibly TRBD1 (5 bases). This CDR3 has 13 amino acids. Deletions cut 3 bases from V and 10 bases from J, with 10 bases between. Germline lookup yields CDR1 MRHNA and CDR2 SNTAGT.

V usage is TRBV6-5 and J usage is TRBJ1-2, with D possibly being TRBD1 (5 bases). The germline V gene encodes CDR1 MNHEY and CDR2 SVGAGI. The CDR3 has 14 amino acids. V lost 6 bases and J 2 bases, leaving 13 bases between the germline ends. In DNA form, the CDR3 reads TGTGCCAGCAGAGGGGACGATGGAAACTATGGCTACACCTTC. It specifies CASRGDDGNYGYTF.

V and J are TRBV6-4 and TRBJ2-6, with 9 bases fitting TRBD2. The junction had 10 bases not matched to a gene; V was cut back by 6 bases and J by 4 bases. The germline CDR1 and CDR2 sequences are MRHNA and SNTAGT. The CDR3 contains 17 residues. The CDR3 coding sequence is TGTGCCAGCAGCGCCGCGGGGGGGCATGGAGGGGCCAACGTCCTGACTTTC. Its translation: CASSAAGGHGGANVLTF.

This chain joins TRBV2 and TRBJ1-3; D gene ambiguous. Between the trimmed V and J ends, which lost 5 bases and 3 bases, there was a span of 11 bases. Germline-derived CDR1 and CDR2 are SNHLY and FYNNEI. This CDR3 spans 14 amino acids. CDR3 protein: CASSRTGIGNTIYF. The CDR3 DNA reads as TGTGCCAGCAGTAGGACCGGAATTGGAAACACCATATATTTT.

V is TRBV21-1 and J is TRBJ1-2. TRBV21-1 corresponds to a pseudogene. CDR3 length: 16 residues. CDR3 sequence reads: CASSAGRRGQDYGYTF. CDR3 sequence (DNA): TGTGCCAGCAGCGCGGGGAGACGGGGGCAGGACTATGGCTACACCTTC.

The genes are TRBV18 and TRBJ2-3, with D possibly matching TRBD1 (5 bases). The V and J ends lost 8 bases and 2 bases respectively, with 14 bases between them. Germline CDR1 is KGHSH and CDR2 is LQKENI. The length of the CDR3 is 14 residues. CDR3 sequence reads: CASPDSFFTDTQYF. CDR3 bases: TGTGCCAGCCCCGACAGTTTCTTCACAGATACGCAGTATTTT.

V is TRBV5-1 and J is TRBJ2-7, with D tentatively TRBD2 (5 bases). The CDR3 length is 19 residues. The germline gives CDR1 SGHRS, CDR2 YFSETQ. V gave up 5 bases and J gave up 1 base, with 28 bases separating them. The DNA for the CDR3 is TGCGCCAGCAGAAGGACGGGGTCTGTTTCCCTTTCTACATCCTACGAGCAGTACTTC. This sequence encodes CASRRTGSVSLSTSYEQYF.

The chain is built from TRBV7-9 and TRBJ1-4; D not certain. Germline CDR1 and CDR2: SEHNR and FQNEAQ (reference sequence). The V and J ends lost 2 bases and 6 bases respectively, with 10 bases between them. The CDR3 runs 14 residues. The CDR3 nucleotides are TGTGCCAGCAGCTTAAGCGGAGCCGATGAAAAACTGTTTTTT. Protein sequence: CASSLSGADEKLFF.

The genes are TRBV4-2 and TRBJ1-2; no reliable D call. Germline CDR1 reads LGHNA; CDR2 reads YNFKEQ. This CDR3 spans 15 amino acids. Trimming removed 4 bases from V and 8 bases from J, with 20 bases in between. The CDR3 is CASSPLQWEGGGYTF. The CDR3 DNA reads TGTGCCAGCAGCCCCCTACAGTGGGAGGGAGGGGGCTACACCTTC.

This clone appeared once. The chain joins TRBV29-1 to TRBJ1-1; 11 bases fit TRBD1. The CDR3 loop spans 11 amino acids. CDR1 is SQVTM and CDR2 is ANQGSEA in the germline V gene. Losses at the gene ends were 6 bases for V and 9 bases for J; bases not matched to a gene: 3. The CDR3 sequence is CSVPDRGQAFF. The CDR3, as DNA: TGCAGCGTCCCGGACAGGGGGCAAGCTTTCTTT.

This clone appeared a single time. The gene calls are TRBV18 and TRBJ1-5, with a weak D call TRBD1 (6 bases). CDR1 is KGHSH, CDR2 LQKENI, per germline. Trimming shortened V by 6 bases and J by 9 bases, and 15 bases separated the two germline ends. This CDR3 has 13 residues. The CDR3 coding sequence is TGTGCCAGCTCCCCTGACAGGACCGCGCCCCAGCATTTT. Its protein is CASSPDRTAPQHF.

The gene calls are TRBV4-1 and TRBJ2-5; 9 bases are shared with TRBD1. With the DNA end fitting TRBJ2-7 better, the J assignment may be wrong. The length of the CDR3 is 15 residues. The germline CDR1 and CDR2 sequences are MGHRA and YSYEKL. CDR3 sequence: CASSQVWGQGYEQYF. CDR3 bases: TGCGCCAGCAGCCAAGTTTGGGGACAGGGCTACGAGCAGTACTTC.

The CDR3 sequence is CASSPPQGAYNEQFF. The CDR3, as DNA: TGTGCCAGCAGCCCCCCCCAGGGCGCCTACAATGAGCAGTTCTTC. This rearrangement joins TRBV7-9 to TRBJ2-1; D might be TRBD1 (5 bases). Germline lookup yields CDR1 SEHNR and CDR2 FQNEAQ (reference sequence). CDR3 size: 15 residues. The ends were cut back, 5 bases at V and 2 bases at J, with 13 bases in the middle.

The gene calls are TRBV7-9 and TRBJ2-7; D gene ambiguous. V gave up 3 bases and J gave up 3 bases, with 9 bases separating them. CDR1 and CDR2 from the germline V gene are SEHNR and FQNEAQ (reference sequence). The CDR3 spans 13 residues. As DNA, the CDR3 is TGTGCCAGCAGCTTGGGGAAGTTCTACGAGCAGTACTTC. As protein: CASSLGKFYEQYF.

CDR3 nucleotide sequence: TGTGCCAGTAAAGATAGCAATCAGCCCCAGCATTTT. The encoded protein is CASKDSNQPQHF. The V gene is TRBV19, the J gene TRBJ1-5; D remains unclear. Trimming took off 7 bases at V and 0 bases at J, with 4 bases between the two ends. Germline CDR1 and CDR2: LNHDA and SQIVND (reference sequence). The CDR3 totals 12 residues.

This rearrangement joins TRBV27 to TRBJ1-2; TRBD1 matches 8 bases. V shed 6 bases and J 4 bases; nucleotides not matched to a gene: 7. Looked up from germline, CDR1 is MNHEY and CDR2 is SMNVEV (reference sequence). The CDR3 has 14 residues. CDR3 coding DNA: TGTGCCAGCAGGACGACAGGGGCTGGCTATGGCTACACCTTC. This codes for CASRTTGAGYGYTF.